This T cell receptor (beta chain) was obtained from a study of OX40 agonist ivuxolimab in advanced cancers. Study in general: Dose-escalation patients' cancers were hepatocellular carcinoma, melanoma, renal cell or head and neck cancer. Earlier treatment with anti-PD-1, anti-PD-L1 or anti-CTLA-4 was permitted, and less than 50% had received some.

People who had autoimmune disease history or systemic immunosuppression were excluded. Method: immunoSEQ multiplex PCR; TCRdb's copy keeps in-frame clones and lacks some. The sample has some 28,000 clones, 90% seen once. The CDR3 length is 15 residues. CDR1 and CDR2 from the germline V gene are LNHDA and SQIVND (reference sequence). With 3 bases removed from V and 3 bases from J, the gap between germline ends came to 11 bases. The TCR was taken from an adult with an advanced solid tumor such as melanoma, head and neck, liver or kidney cancer. The chain recombines TRBV19 with TRBJ2-2, with a weak D call TRBD1 (5 bases). Specimen: CD4+ or CD8+ T cells sorted from blood, collected in a trial of the OX40 agonist ivuxolimab. CDR3 coding DNA: TGTGCCAGTAGTATTGGACACGCGGACACCGGGGAGCTGTTTTTT. Its translation is CASSIGHADTGELFF. The full variable domain, in which reference TRBV19 and TRBJ2-2 provide the parts outside the CDR3, is DGGITQSPKYLFRKEGQNVTLSCEQNLNHDAMYWYRQDPGQGLRLIYYSQIVNDFQKGDIAEGYSVSREKKESFPLTVTSAQKNPTAFYLCASSIGHADTGELFFGEGSRLTVL.